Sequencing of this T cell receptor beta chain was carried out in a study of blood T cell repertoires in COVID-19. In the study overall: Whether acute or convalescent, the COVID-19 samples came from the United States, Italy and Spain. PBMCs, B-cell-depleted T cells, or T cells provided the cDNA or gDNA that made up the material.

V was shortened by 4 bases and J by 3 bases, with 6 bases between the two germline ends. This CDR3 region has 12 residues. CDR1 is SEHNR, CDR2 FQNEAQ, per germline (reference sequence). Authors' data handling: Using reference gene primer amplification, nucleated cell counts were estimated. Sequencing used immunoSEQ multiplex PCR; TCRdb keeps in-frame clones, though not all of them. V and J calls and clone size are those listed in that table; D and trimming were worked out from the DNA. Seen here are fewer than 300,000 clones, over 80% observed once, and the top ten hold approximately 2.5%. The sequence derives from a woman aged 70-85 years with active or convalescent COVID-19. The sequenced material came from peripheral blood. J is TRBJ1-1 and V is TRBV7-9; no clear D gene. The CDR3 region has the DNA TGTGCCAGCAGCTCCCAATACACTGAAGCTTTCTTT. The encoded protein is CASSSQYTEAFF.